This T cell receptor beta chain appears in the sequencing data of a study of T cells in Graves' hyperthyroidism and ophthalmopathy (dated by TCRdb to 2018 to 2020). At the level of the whole study: Peripheral blood was collected at initial diagnosis, before any treatment. The paper reports TCR Vbeta CDR3 sequencing of fewer than 150 peripheral blood samples: some 44 ophthalmopathy, about 75 hyperthyroidism and around 17 progressor patients. The approximately 98 discovery patients were randomly divided into training and test sets at a 7:3 ratio. The study also compared thyroid tissue and blood T-cell repertoires from a handful of Graves' hyperthyroidism patients. After sampling, hyperthyroidism patients received methimazole starting at 30 mg daily, and ophthalmopathy patients received high-dose intravenous methylprednisolone. Prospective prediction of ophthalmopathy was tested in an independent validation cohort of 18 to 20 hyperthyroidism patients and 15 to 17 patients who later progressed to ophthalmopathy. TCR V-J signatures able to tell the groups apart were searched for in a discovery cohort of some 100 patients, of whom under 45 had Graves' ophthalmopathy and about 60 had stable Graves' hyperthyroidism. Here is what the overall study found, with its caveats: No statistical method was used to fix the sample size in advance, and group allocation was not hidden from the investigators. In validation, the model predicted progression to ophthalmopathy a median of roughly six months before onset, with 65% to 71% sensitivity and about 75% specificity. Most expanded thyroid clonotypes (frequency above 0.001) were also detected in blood, a finding suggesting that blood repertoires may reflect thyroid immune responses. Ophthalmopathy was separated from stable hyperthyroidism by a 13 V-J signature model, with roughly 88% sensitivity and just over 81% specificity obtained in cross-validation and 80%/75% obtained in testing.

Graves' hyperthyroidism was defined as stable when no progression to ophthalmopathy occurred over 18 months of follow-up. Hyperthyroidism patients were aged 18 to 65 years and newly diagnosed, with disease duration of less than 2 months. Patients with uncontrolled infections, other autoimmune diseases, pregnancy or lactation were excluded. Diagnoses were established on the basis of clinical symptoms, serum thyroxine and TRAb, thyroid ultrasound, and orbital computed tomography. PBMCs were separated from roughly 10 ml of fresh peripheral blood using Ficoll-Paque density gradient centrifugation. Trizol reagent was used to extract total RNA, and RNA quality was then checked on an Agilent 2100 Bioanalyzer. The TCR beta CDR3 regions were amplified from the RNA transcripts. The TCR CDR3 was subjected to a first round of RT-PCR using the HTBI primer set and the Qiagen OneStep RT-PCR kit. Libraries were constructed in a second round of multiplex PCR, after which size selection and purification were performed. Sequencing of the libraries was done on an Illumina HiSeq2000 using paired-end 100 bp reads. Concerning the study's data processing: Raw data were processed with SOAPnuke, discarding reads with adapters, uncalled bases, mean Phred below 15, or no exact constant-primer or identifier match. High-quality paired reads were merged with COPE v1.2.5, and unique nucleotide sequences were defined as clonotypes. MiTCR v1.1 was used to align clonotypes to the IMGT TRBV, TRBD and TRBJ reference segments. Analysis was restricted to V-J combinations with a frequency above 0.0001, which covered 98% to 99.2% of repertoires. A TCS score was defined as the ratio between F50 (clonal expansion) and ExV (chaos), using BLOSUM62-based TCRdist between CDR3 peptides within each V-J. Welch's t-statistics and random forest reduced roughly 500 V-J features to about 12, which were used in a naive Bayes classifier (R e1071). The similarity between thyroid and blood repertoires was quantified using the Morisita-Horn index. TCRdb ran its own pipeline on the public reads, namely fastp trimming at Q25 and MiXCR clone calling, and kept in-frame beta chains. Identical CDR3 proteins give one entry, which carries the most common genes and DNA. TCRdb, not the original authors, processed these V and J calls. The sample table records about 840,000 distinct CDR3 sequences; 35% to 45% of these occur just once. The ten biggest clones cover approximately 8.7% of the sample.

For CDR1 and CDR2, the germline V gene lists SGHTA and FQGNSA. V and J are truncated by 6 bases and 4 bases respectively, leaving an intervening sequence of 21 bases. The CDR3 covers 16 residues, taking in both the cysteine and the phenylalanine. Only the CDR3 DNA stays, 48 bases, in frame from base 1. Details on this clonotype: Its recognized antigen is unknown. No base quality values were provided; no much bigger clone lies one nucleotide off.

The sequenced sample consisted of blood. The chain links TRBV7-2 with TRBJ1-1, with a weak D call of TRBD1 (6 bases match). This clonotype was sampled from a young man with Graves' hyperthyroidism. The DNA sequence is given as TGTGCCAGCAGTTCCACAAACAGGGCGGGCTCCACTGAAGCTTTCTTT. This encodes CASSSTNRAGSTEAFF.